This TCR beta chain was recovered during a study of patients and donors after allogeneic stem cell transplantation. This clonotype was counted many times. Compared with germline, one end of the junction differs, possibly owing to a read error. Germline V gene lookup returns CDR1 SGHRS and CDR2 YFSETQ. This CDR3 has 14 amino acids. TCRdb analysed the RT-PCR reads with MiXCR anew, one entry per CDR3 protein. The sample records approximately 220,000 distinct CDR3 sequences, around 40% being singletons. The sample was blood, either unsorted or a sorted T cell fraction (not recorded which). This receptor was identified in a human donor who was either an allogeneic HSCT recipient or a stem cell or donor lymphocyte infusion donor (not recorded which). It is not recorded whose cells these are; they may come from a transplant donor. The chain joins TRBV5-1 to TRBJ1-5; 9 nucleotides line up with TRBD1. The CDR3 reads CASSSGTGNQPQHF. CDR3 DNA sequence: TGTGCCAGCAGCTCCGGGACAGGGAATCAGCCCCAGCATTTT.